This T cell receptor (beta chain) was identified during a study of T-cell memory formation after mild COVID-19. The germline V and J ends were trimmed by 2 bases and 0 bases, with 8 bases remaining between them. CDR3 length: 15 amino acids. From germline, CDR1 is MNHEY and CDR2 SVGEGT. TCRdb re-analysed the 5' RACE reads in MiXCR, keeping a single row per CDR3 protein. This table holds 580,000 or so distinct CDR3 sequences, about 18% found once. The TCR comes from an adult woman who had mild COVID-19 (a few samples of this study predate the infection). Cell type and time point are not known. Sequencing was carried out using PBMCs or a T cell subset sorted from them (not recorded which). The chain carries TRBV6-2 or TRBV6-3 and TRBJ1-5; D unresolved. The CDR3 reads CASSYGTLSNQPQHF. CDR3 nucleotide sequence: TGTGCCAGCAGTTACGGCACCCTTAGCAATCAGCCCCAGCATTTT.